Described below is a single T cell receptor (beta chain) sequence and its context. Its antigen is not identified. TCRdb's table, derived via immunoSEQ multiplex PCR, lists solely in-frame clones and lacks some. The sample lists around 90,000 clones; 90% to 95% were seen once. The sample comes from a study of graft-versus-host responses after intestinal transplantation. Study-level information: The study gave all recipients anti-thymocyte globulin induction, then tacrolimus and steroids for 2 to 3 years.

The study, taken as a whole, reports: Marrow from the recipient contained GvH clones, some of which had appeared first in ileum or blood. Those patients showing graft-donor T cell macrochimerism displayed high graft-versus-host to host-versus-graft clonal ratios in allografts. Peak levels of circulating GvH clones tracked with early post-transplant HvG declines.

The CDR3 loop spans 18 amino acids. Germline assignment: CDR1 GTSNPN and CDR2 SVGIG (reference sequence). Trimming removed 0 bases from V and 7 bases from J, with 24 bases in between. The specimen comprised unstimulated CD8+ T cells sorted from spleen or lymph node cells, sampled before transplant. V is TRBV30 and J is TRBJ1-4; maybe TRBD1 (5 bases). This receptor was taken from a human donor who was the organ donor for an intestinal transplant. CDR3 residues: CAWSVPGLSPATREKLFF. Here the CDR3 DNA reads TGTGCCTGGAGTGTACCGGGACTGAGCCCCGCAACCCGTGAAAAACTGTTTTTT.